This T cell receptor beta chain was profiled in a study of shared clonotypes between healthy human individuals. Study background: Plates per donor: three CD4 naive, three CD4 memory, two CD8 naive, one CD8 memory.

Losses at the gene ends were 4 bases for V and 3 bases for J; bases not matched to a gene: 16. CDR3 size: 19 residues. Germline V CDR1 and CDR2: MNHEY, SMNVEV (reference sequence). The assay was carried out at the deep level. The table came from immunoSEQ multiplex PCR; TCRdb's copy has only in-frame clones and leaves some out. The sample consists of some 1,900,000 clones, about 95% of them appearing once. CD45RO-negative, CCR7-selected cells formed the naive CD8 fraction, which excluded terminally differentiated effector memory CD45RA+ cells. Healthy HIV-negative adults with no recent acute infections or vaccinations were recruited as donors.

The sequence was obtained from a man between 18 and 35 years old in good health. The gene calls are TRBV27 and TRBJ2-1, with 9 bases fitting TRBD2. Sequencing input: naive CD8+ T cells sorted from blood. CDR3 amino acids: CASSSKSLVIAGVYNEQFF. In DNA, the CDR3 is TGTGCCAGCAGTTCAAAATCCCTGGTAATAGCGGGAGTCTACAATGAGCAGTTCTTC.